Listed here are 8 T cell receptor beta chains from one sample, sequenced in a study of cytomegalovirus exposure and HLA in healthy donors (dated by TCRdb to about 2017). Libraries were prepared through the immunoSEQ multiplex PCR assay. For the multiplex PCR, a mixture combining 60 forward primers for TCR Vbeta segments and 13 reverse primers for TCR Jbeta segments was used. In its TCRdb copy, this immuneACCESS table keeps in-frame sequences only and misses some clones. Where compared with another copy, unresolved V genes explain less than half of these, and the others have no known cause. The sample table records around 130,000 clones; 79% of these occur just once. The biggest ten clones account for 2% to 2.5% of the sample. Sequenced sample: PBMCs. The receptors shown here come from a man aged 18 to 35 in good health and CMV-seronegative.

The CDR3, as DNA: TGTGCCAGCAGCGTAGTTTCAGGGACCCAGTACTTC. Translation: CASSVVSGTQYF. The chain employs TRBV9 and TRBJ2-5; the D is unclear. V was cut by 0 bases and J by 7 bases, with 7 bases left in between. The CDR3 runs to 12 residues. Germline CDR1 SGDLS, CDR2 YYNGEE.

V is TRBV7-3 and J is TRBJ2-1; D gene ambiguous. The V and J ends lost 3 bases and 9 bases respectively, with 6 bases between them. There are 11 residues in the CDR3. Germline V gene data show CDR1 as SGHTA and CDR2 as FQGTGA. For the CDR3, the DNA is TGTGCCAGCAGCTTCTTCGGTGAGCAGTTCTTC. As protein: CASSFFGEQFF. Full variable domain (remainder filled in from reference TRBV7-3 and TRBJ2-1): GAGVSQTPSNKVTEKGKYVELRCDPISGHTALYWYRQSLGQGPEFLIYFQGTGAADDSGLPNDRFFAVRPEGSVSTLKIQRTERGDSAVYLCASSFFGEQFFGPGTRLTVL.

This clone has only one observation. The V call is TRBV6-6, the J call TRBJ1-2; D perhaps matches TRBD1 (6 bases). This CDR3 contains 13 residues. V lost 8 bases and J lost 6, with 16 bases in between. From germline, CDR1 is MNHNY and CDR2 SVGAGI (reference sequence). For the CDR3, the DNA is TGTGCCAGCTGTACACAGGGAGATCATGGCTACACCTTC. Translation gives CASCTQGDHGYTF.

The chain links TRBV13 to TRBJ2-3; 11 bases are a match to TRBD2. Germline values: CDR1 PRHDT, CDR2 FYEKMQ (reference sequence). This CDR3 region has 16 residues. Unmatched junction bases numbered 3, after V lost 4 bases and J lost 0 bases. The CDR3 bases are TGTGCCAGCAGCTCCCGACTAGCGGGAAGCACAGATACGCAGTATTTT. It yields the protein CASSSRLAGSTDTQYF.

This clone was seen only a few times. The chain combines TRBV4-3 with TRBJ1-5; D unclear. With 1 base removed from V and 9 bases from J, the gap between germline ends came to 10 bases. The V gene's germline CDR1 is LGHNA and CDR2 YSLEER. CDR3 size: 13 residues. The CDR3: CASSQVGARPQHF. The CDR3 region has the DNA TGCGCCAGCAGCCAAGTTGGAGCGAGGCCCCAGCATTTT.

The chain carries TRBV4-3 and TRBJ2-1; 7 positions match TRBD2. Trimming took 0 bases from V and 1 from J; bases not matched to a gene: 9. The V gene's germline CDR1 is LGHNA and CDR2 YSLEER. This CDR3 spans 18 amino acids. As DNA, the CDR3 is TGCGCCAGCAGCCAAGATCGTTTTTCTAGCGGTTCCTACAATGAGCAGTTCTTC. Its translation is CASSQDRFSSGSYNEQFF.

V gene TRBV6-5 combines with J gene TRBJ1-1, with D perhaps matching TRBD1 (6 bases). The CDR3 extends over 15 amino acids. CDR1 MNHEY and CDR2 SVGAGI come from the germline V gene. Trimming shortened V by 5 bases and J by 2 bases, and 15 bases separated the two germline ends. The CDR3 loop is CASSRLPTGNTEAFF. As DNA, the CDR3 is TGTGCCAGCAGTAGACTCCCGACAGGTAACACTGAAGCTTTCTTT.

The genes are TRBV7-8 and TRBJ1-1, with D perhaps TRBD1 (6 bases). This CDR3 has 13 residues. In germline, CDR1 is SGHVS, CDR2 FQNEAQ. Trimming took off 1 base at V and 9 bases at J, with 12 bases between the two ends. The CDR3 DNA reads as TGTGCCAGCAGCTTAGACGAGGACAGAAAAGCTTTCTTT. Protein sequence: CASSLDEDRKAFF.